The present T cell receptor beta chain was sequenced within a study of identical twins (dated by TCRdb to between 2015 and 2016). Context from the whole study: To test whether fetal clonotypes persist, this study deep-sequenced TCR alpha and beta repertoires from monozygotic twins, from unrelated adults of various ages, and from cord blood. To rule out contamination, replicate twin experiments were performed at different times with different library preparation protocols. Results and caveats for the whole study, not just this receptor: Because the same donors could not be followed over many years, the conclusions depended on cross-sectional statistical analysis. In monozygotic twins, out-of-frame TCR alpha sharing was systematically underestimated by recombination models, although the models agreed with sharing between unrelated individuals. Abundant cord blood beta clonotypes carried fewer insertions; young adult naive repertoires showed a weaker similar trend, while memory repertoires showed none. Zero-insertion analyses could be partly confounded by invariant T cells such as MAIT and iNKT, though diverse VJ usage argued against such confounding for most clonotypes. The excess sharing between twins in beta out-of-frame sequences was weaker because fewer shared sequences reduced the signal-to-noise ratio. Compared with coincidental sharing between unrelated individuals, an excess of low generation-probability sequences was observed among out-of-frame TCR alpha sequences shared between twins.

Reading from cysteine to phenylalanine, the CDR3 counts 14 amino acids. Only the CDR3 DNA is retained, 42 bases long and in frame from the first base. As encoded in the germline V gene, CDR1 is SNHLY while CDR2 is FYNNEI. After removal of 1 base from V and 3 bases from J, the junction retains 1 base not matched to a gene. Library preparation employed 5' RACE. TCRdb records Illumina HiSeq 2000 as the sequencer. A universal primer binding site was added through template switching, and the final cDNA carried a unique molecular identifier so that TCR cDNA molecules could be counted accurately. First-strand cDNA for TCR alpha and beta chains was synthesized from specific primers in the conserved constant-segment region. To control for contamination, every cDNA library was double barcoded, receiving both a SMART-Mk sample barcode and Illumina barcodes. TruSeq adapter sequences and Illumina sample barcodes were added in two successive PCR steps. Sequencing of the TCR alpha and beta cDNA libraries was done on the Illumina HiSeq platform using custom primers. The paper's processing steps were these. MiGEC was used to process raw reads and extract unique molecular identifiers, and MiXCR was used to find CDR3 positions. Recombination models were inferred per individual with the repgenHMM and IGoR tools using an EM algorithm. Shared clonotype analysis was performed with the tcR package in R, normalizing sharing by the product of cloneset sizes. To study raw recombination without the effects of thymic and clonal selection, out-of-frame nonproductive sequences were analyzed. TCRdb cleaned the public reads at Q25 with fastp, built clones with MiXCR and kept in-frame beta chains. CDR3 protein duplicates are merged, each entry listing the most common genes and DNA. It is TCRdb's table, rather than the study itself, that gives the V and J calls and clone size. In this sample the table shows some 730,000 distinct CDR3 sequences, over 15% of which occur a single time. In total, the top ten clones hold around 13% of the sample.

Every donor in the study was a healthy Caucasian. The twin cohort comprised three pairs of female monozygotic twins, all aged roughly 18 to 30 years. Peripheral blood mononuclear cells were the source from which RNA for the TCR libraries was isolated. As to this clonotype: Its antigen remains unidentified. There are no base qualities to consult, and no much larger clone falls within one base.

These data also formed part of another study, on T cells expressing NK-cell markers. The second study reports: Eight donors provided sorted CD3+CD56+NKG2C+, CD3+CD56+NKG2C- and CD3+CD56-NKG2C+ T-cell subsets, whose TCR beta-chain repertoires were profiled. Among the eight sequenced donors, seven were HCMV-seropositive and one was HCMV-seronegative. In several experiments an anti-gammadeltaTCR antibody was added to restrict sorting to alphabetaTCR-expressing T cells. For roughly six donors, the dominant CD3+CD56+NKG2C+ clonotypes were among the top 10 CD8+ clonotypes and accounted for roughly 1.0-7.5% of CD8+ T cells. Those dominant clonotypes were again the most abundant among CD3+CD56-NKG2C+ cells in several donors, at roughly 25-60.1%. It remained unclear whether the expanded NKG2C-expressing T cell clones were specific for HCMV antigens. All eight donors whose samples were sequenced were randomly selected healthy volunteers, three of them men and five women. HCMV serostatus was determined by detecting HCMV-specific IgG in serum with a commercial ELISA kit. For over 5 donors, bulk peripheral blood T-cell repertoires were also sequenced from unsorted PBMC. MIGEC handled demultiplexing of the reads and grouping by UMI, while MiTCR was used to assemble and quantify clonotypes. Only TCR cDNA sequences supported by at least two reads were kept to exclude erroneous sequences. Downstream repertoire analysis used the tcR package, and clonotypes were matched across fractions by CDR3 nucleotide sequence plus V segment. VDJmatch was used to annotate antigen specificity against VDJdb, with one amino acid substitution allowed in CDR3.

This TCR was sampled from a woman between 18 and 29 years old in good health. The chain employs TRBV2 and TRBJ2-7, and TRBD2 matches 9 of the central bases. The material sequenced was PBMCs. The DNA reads TGTGCCAGCAGTGAAGTGACTAGCGGCTACGAGCAGTACTTC. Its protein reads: CASSEVTSGYEQYF.